This T cell receptor (beta chain) was recovered during a study of T cells in Graves' hyperthyroidism and ophthalmopathy. TCR beta CDR3 regions were amplified from RNA. The HTBI primer set served for first-round RT-PCR of the TCR CDR3. MiXCR, run by TCRdb on the multiplex PCR reads, gives a single entry per CDR3 protein. This repertoire shows 400,000 to 500,000 distinct CDR3 sequences, approximately 15% found once; its top ten account for around 5.3%. This clonotype has a handful of counts. The sequence was collected from a young woman with Graves' hyperthyroidism. The sample consisted of blood.

The CDR3 loop is CASSQENRGPTEAFF. In DNA form, the CDR3 reads TGCGCCAGCAGCCAGGAAAACAGGGGGCCCACTGAAGCTTTCTTT. The genes are TRBV4-1 and TRBJ1-1, with 9 nucleotides matching TRBD1. Losses at the gene ends were 3 bases for V and 4 bases for J; bases not matched to a gene: 6. The CDR3 contains 15 residues. Germline V gene sequence: CDR1 MGHRA, CDR2 YSYEKL.